This TCR beta chain was identified in a study of blood T cell repertoires in COVID-19. Study-wide context: The United States, Italy and Spain supplied acute and convalescent COVID-19 samples.

The CDR3 is made up of 15 amino acids. The germline V gene encodes CDR1 LGHDT and CDR2 YNNKEL (reference sequence). The V gene end was trimmed by 4 bases and the J gene end by 0 bases; junction bases not matched to a gene: 1. TCRdb's copy holds only in-frame clones and misses some; the assay was immunoSEQ multiplex PCR. The sample lists around 300,000 clones, approximately 90% occurring once. The TCR sequence derives from a woman aged 25 to 45 with COVID-19, enrolled during active disease. Sequenced sample: peripheral blood. V and J are TRBV3-1 (or the pseudogene TRBV3-2) and TRBJ2-2; TRBD2 matches at 8 bases. The CDR3 here is CASSLAGTNTGELFF. For the CDR3, the DNA is TGTGCCAGCAGCCTAGCGGGAACGAACACCGGGGAGCTGTTTTTT.